This T cell receptor (beta chain) was identified during a study of cytomegalovirus exposure and HLA in healthy donors. The PCR ran on 60 Vbeta and 13 Jbeta primers. Original handling: Counted up in a later analysis, unique TCR beta chains came to about 80 million, with about 9.9 million shared. TCRdb's copy holds only in-frame clones and misses some; the assay was immunoSEQ multiplex PCR. The DNA was the basis for D and trimming; V, J and clone size are from that table. This table holds about 200,000 clones, around 86% found once. To note about this clone: Its cognate antigen is unknown.

Study-level points and caveats: In a later analysis, parvovirus B19, influenza, CMV and Epstein-Barr virus appeared linked to several top co-occurrence clusters.

This CDR3 has 14 amino acids. Per germline, CDR1 SGHDT and CDR2 YYEEEE. The junction had 5 bases not matched to a gene; V was cut back by 3 bases and J by 2 bases. The TCR sequence derives from a woman aged 40-49 years in good health and CMV-seronegative. Sequenced material: PBMCs. V is TRBV5-6 and J is TRBJ2-7; TRBD2 agrees at 7 bases. DNA for the CDR3: TGTGCCAGCAGCTGGGGAGGGACCACCTACGAGCAGTACTTC. Its protein product is CASSWGGTTYEQYF.